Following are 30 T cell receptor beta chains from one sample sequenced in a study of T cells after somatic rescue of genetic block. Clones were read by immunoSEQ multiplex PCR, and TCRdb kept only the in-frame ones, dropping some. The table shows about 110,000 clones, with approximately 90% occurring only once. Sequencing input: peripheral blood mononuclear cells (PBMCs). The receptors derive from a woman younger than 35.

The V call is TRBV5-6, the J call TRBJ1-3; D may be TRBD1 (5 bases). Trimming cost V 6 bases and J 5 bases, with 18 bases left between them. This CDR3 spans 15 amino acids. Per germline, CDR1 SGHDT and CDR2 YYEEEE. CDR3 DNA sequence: TGTGCCAGCAAGACGACGGGGAGGGGAAGAAACACCATATATTTT. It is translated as CASKTTGRGRNTIYF.

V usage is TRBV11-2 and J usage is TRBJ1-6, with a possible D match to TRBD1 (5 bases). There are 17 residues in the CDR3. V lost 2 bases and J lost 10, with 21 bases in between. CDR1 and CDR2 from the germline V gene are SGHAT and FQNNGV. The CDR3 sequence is CASSLRGRPTGDSPLHF. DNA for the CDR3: TGTGCCAGCAGCTTAAGGGGCAGACCAACGGGAGACTCACCCCTCCACTTT.

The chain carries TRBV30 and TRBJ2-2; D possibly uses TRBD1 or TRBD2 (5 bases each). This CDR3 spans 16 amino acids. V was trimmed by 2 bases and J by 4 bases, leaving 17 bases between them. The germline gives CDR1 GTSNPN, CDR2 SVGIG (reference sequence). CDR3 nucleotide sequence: TGTGCCTGGAGTAGGCGTCTGGGGGAAGGCACCGGGGAGCTGTTTTTT. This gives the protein CAWSRRLGEGTGELFF.

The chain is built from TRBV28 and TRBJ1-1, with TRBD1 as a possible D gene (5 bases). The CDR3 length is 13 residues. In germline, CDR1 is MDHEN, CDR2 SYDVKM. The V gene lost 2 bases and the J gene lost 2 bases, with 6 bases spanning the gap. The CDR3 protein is CASSLQGNTEAFF. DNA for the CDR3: TGTGCCAGCAGTTTACAGGGAAACACTGAAGCTTTCTTT.

DNA for the CDR3: TGCGCCAGCAGCCAAGTGGAGGACCCAGGGCGCGAGCAGTACTTC. It specifies CASSQVEDPGREQYF. This chain links TRBV4-1 with TRBJ2-5; possibly TRBD1 or TRBD2 for D (5 bases each). The J call may be in error: the DNA end matches TRBJ2-7 better. This CDR3 contains 15 residues. Germline V gives CDR1 MGHRA, CDR2 YSYEKL.

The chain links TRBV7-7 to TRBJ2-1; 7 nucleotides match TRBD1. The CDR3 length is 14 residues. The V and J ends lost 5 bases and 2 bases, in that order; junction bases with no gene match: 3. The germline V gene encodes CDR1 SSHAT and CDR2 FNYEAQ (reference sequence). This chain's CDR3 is CASSLGTAYNEQFF. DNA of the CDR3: TGTGCCAGCAGCCTCGGGACAGCCTACAATGAGCAGTTCTTC.

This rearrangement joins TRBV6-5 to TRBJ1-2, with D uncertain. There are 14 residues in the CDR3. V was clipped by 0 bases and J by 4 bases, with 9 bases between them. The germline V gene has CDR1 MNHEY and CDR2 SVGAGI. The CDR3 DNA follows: TGTGCCAGCAGTTACTCGAACAGCTTCTATGGCTACACCTTC. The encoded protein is CASSYSNSFYGYTF.

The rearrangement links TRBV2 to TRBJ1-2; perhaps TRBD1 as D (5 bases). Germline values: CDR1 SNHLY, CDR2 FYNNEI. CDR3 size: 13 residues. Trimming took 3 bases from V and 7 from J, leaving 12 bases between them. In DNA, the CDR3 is TGTGCCAGCAGTGAGCGGCAGGGAGTTGGCTACACCTTC. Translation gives CASSERQGVGYTF.

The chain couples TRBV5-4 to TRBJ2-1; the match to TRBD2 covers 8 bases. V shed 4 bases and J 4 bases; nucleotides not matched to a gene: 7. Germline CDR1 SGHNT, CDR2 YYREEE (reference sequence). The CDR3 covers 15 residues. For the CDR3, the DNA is TGTGCCAGCAGCCCGGGACTAGTGCAGTACAATGAGCAGTTCTTC. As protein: CASSPGLVQYNEQFF. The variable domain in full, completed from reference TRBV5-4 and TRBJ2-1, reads ETGVTQSPTHLIKTRGQQVTLRCSSQSGHNTVSWYQQALGQGPQFIFQYYREEENGRGNFPPRFSGLQFPNYSSELNVNALELDDSALYLCASSPGLVQYNEQFFGPGTRLTVL.

The CDR3 nucleotides read TGTGCCAGCTCACCACCACTCAAGACAGGGATCAATCAGCCCCAGCATTTT. Translation: CASSPPLKTGINQPQHF. The J gene is TRBJ1-5, the V gene TRBV18; 7 positions agree with TRBD1. V trimming: 0 bases; J trimming: 3 bases; junction bases outside the gene matches: 8. The CDR3 has 17 residues. Germline CDR1 is KGHSH and CDR2 is LQKENI.

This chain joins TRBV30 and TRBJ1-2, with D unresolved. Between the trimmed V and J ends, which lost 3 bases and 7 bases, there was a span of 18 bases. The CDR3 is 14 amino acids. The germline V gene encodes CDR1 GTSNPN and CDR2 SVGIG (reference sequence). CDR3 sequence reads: CAWRPRALRRGYTF. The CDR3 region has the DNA TGTGCCTGGAGGCCCCGGGCCTTAAGGCGTGGCTACACCTTC. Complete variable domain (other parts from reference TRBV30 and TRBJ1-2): SQTIHQWPATLVQPVGSPLSLECTVEGTSNPNLYWYRQAAGRGLQLLFYSVGIGQISSEVPQNLSASRPQDRQFILSSKKLLLSDSGFYLCAWRPRALRRGYTFGSGTRLTVV.

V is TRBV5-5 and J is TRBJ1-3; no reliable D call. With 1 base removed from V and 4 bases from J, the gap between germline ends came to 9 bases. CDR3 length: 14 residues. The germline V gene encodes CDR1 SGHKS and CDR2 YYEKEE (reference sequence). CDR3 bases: TGTGCCAGCAGCTTGAGGGAGGGCGGAAACACCATATATTTT. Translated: CASSLREGGNTIYF.

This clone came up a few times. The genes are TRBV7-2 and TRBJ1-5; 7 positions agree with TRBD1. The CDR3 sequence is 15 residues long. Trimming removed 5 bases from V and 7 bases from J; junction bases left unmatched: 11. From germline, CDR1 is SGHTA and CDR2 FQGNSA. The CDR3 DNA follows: TGTGCCAGCAGCCCTACTACAGGGGAAGGGCAGCCCCAGCATTTT. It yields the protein CASSPTTGEGQPQHF.

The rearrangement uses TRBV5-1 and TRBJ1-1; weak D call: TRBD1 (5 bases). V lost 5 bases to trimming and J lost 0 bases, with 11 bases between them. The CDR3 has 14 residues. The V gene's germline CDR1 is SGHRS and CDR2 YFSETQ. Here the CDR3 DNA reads TGCGCCAGCAGGACAGTAGTCATGAACACTGAAGCTTTCTTT. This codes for CASRTVVMNTEAFF.

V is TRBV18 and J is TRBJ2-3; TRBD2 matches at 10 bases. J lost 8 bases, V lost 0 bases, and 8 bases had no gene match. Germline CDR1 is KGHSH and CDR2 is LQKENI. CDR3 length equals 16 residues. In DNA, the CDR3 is TGTGCCAGCTCACCACCTGTGGTAGCGGGGGGCGTTACGCAGTATTTT. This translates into CASSPPVVAGGVTQYF.

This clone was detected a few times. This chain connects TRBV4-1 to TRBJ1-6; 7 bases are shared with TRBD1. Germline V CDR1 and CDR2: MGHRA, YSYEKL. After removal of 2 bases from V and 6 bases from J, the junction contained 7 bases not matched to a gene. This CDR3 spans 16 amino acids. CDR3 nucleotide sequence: TGCGCCAGCAGCCAATTAACGGGACAGCGTAATTCACCCCTCCACTTT. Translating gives CASSQLTGQRNSPLHF.

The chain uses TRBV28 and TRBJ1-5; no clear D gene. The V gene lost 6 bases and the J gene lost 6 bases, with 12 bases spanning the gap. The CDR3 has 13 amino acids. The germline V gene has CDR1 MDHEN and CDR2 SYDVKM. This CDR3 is CASRHTRSQPQHF. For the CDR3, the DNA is TGTGCCAGCAGGCACACCAGAAGTCAGCCCCAGCATTTT.

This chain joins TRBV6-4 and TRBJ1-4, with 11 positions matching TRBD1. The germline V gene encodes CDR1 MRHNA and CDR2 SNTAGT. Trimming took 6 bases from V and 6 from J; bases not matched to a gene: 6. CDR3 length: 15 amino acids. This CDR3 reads CASRRTGGADEKLFF. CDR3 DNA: TGTGCCAGCAGAAGGACAGGGGGCGCGGATGAAAAACTGTTTTTT.

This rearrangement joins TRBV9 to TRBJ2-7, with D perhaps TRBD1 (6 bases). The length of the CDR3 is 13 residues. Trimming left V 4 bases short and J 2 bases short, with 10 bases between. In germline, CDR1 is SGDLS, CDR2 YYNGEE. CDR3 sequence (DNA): TGTGCCAGCAGCAGGGACATCGCCTACGAGCAGTACTTC. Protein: CASSRDIAYEQYF.

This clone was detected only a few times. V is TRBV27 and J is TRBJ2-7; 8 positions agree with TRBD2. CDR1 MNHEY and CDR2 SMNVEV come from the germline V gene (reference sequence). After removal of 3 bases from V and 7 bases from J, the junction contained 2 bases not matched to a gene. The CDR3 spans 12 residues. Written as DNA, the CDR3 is TGTGCCAGCAGTTTCTTAGCGGGGGAGCAGTACTTC. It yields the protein CASSFLAGEQYF.

The DNA for the CDR3 is TGTGCCAGCTCACCACTTCTGAAGTCCGGGGCCAACGTCCTGACTTTC. Encoded protein: CASSPLLKSGANVLTF. The chain uses TRBV18 and TRBJ2-6, with D hard to call. Looked up from germline, CDR1 is KGHSH and CDR2 is LQKENI. The CDR3 covers 16 residues. The V end was cut by 1 base, the J end by 4 bases, with 11 bases between.

CDR3 coding DNA: TGCGCCAGCAGCTTGGAGGCCCCTGGGGGCTACACCTTC. The encoded protein is CASSLEAPGGYTF. The gene calls are TRBV5-1 and TRBJ1-2; D is undetermined. The CDR3 loop spans 13 amino acids. Trimming stripped 0 bases from V and 8 bases from J, with 11 bases between. Germline V CDR1 and CDR2: SGHRS, YFSETQ.

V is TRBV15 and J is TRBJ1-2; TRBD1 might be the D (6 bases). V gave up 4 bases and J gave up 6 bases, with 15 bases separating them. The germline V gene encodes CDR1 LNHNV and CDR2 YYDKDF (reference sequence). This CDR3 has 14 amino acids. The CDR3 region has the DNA TGTGCCACCAGCAAAAACAGGGAGGTTGATGGCTACACCTTC. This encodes CATSKNREVDGYTF.

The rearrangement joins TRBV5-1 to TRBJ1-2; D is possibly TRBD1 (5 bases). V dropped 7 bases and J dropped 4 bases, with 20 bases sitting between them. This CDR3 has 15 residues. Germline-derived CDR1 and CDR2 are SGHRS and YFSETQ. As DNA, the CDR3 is TGCGCCAGCGGGGTTGGAAGGGGAAGATTCTATGGCTACACCTTC. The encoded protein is CASGVGRGRFYGYTF.

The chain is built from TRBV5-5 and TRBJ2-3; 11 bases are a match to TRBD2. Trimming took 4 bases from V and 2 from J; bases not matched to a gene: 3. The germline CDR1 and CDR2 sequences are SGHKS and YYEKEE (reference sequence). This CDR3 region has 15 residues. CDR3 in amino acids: CASSVSGGVTDTQYF. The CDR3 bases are TGTGCCAGCAGCGTTAGCGGGGGGGTCACAGATACGCAGTATTTT.

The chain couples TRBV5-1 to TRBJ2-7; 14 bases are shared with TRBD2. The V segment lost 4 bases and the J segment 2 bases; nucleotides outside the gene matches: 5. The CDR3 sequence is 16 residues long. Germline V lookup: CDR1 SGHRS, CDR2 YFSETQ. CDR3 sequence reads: CASSQGTSGGTYEQYF. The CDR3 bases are TGCGCCAGCAGCCAGGGGACTAGCGGGGGTACCTACGAGCAGTACTTC.

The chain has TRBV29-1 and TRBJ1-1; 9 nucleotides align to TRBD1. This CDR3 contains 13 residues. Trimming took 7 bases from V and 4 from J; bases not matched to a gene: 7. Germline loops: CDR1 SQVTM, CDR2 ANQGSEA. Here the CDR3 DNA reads TGCAGCGGGGGACAGGGTGGGAGCACTGAAGCTTTCTTT. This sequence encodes CSGGQGGSTEAFF.

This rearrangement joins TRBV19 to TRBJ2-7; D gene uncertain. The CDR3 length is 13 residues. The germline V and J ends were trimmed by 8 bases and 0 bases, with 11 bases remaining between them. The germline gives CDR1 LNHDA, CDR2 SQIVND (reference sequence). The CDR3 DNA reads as TGTGCCAGTCGACGGACGGACTCCTACGAGCAGTACTTC. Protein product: CASRRTDSYEQYF.

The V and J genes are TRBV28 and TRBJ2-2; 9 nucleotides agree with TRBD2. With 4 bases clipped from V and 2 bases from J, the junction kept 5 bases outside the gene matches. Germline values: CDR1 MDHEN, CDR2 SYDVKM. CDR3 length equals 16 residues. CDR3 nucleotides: TGTGCCAGCAGTTCCGGAGCGGGGGGTAACACCGGGGAGCTGTTTTTT. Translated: CASSSGAGGNTGELFF.

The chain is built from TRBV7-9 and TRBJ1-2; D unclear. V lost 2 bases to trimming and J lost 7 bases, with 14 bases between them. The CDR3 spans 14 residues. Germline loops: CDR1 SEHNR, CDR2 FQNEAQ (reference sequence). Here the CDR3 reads CASSLIQPKGGYTF. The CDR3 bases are TGTGCCAGCAGCTTAATTCAGCCAAAGGGTGGCTACACCTTC.